A selection of T cell receptor beta chains follows, all from one sample in a study of cytomegalovirus exposure and HLA in healthy donors. Clones were sequenced by immunoSEQ multiplex PCR, and TCRdb holds only the in-frame ones, with some missing. The repertoire table contains 80,000 to 100,000 clones. The sequenced sample consisted of PBMCs. These receptors came from a man between 50 and 59 years old in good health and CMV-seronegative. Each CDR3 is given with its conserved first and last residue. The D gene is left open where the match is weak.

V gene	D gene	J gene	CDR3 DNA	CDR3 protein
TRBV6-5	.	TRBJ2-3	TGTGCCAGCAGGTTTCGAGGGGGAGATACGCAGTATTTT	CASRFRGGDTQYF
TRBV6-1	.	TRBJ1-1	TGTGCCAGCAGTGAAAACAGAAGATATACTGAAGCTTTCTTT	CASSENRRYTEAFF
TRBV7-9	.	TRBJ1-1	TGTGCCAGCAGCCGAAGAGGAGGGGCCTCTGAAGCTTTCTTT	CASSRRGGASEAFF
TRBV7-3	.	TRBJ2-2	TGTGCCAGCAGCCGGAGTTGGGTCGGGGAGCTGTTTTTT	CASSRSWVGELFF
TRBV25-1	.	TRBJ2-1	TGTGCCAGCAGTGCGTATGAGCAGTTCTTC	CASSAYEQFF
TRBV29-1	.	TRBJ2-7	TGCAGCGTTGGAGGGTCCTCTATCTCCTACGAGCAGTACTTC	CSVGGSSISYEQYF
TRBV14	TRBD1	TRBJ1-2	TGTGCCAGCAGCCAAGGCCCGGGACAGGGCCAACGAGGCTACACCTTC	CASSQGPGQGQRGYTF
TRBV5-6	.	TRBJ1-2	TGTGCCAGCAGCTTTAGGGCTCTAAGGGGCTATGGCTACACCTTC	CASSFRALRGYGYTF
TRBV5-1	TRBD1	TRBJ2-7	TGCGCCAGCAGCTTATTCGGGACAGGGAGCTCCTACGAGCAGTACTTC	CASSLFGTGSSYEQYF
TRBV28	TRBD1	TRBJ1-6	TGTGCCAGCAGTACTGGGACAGGGCATAATTCACCCCTCCACTTT	CASSTGTGHNSPLHF
TRBV18	.	TRBJ1-1	TGTGCCAGCTCACCATATCCCCCAGGTCACACTGAAGCTTTCTTT	CASSPYPPGHTEAFF
TRBV11-1	.	TRBJ2-2	TGTGCCAGTCGGACCGGGGAGCTGTTTTTT	CASRTGELFF
TRBV10-2	TRBD2	TRBJ2-7	TGCGCCAGCAGCGGGGGGGGCAGAGCGCTGGGGGCCTACGAGCAGTACTTC	CASSGGGRALGAYEQYF
TRBV19	TRBD2	TRBJ2-2	TGTGCCAGTAAAAACCTAGCGGGGGGTAACACCGGGGAGCTGTTTTTT	CASKNLAGGNTGELFF
TRBV29-1	.	TRBJ2-5	TGCAGCGCGAGCAGGGGGGTTGAGACCCAGTACTTC	CSASRGVETQYF
TRBV7-2	.	TRBJ1-3	TGTGCCAGCAGCTTAGCAGGGGCTTCGGCTGGAAACACCATATATTTT	CASSLAGASAGNTIYF
TRBV5-1	TRBD1	TRBJ1-1	TGCGCCAGCAGCTTTCAGGGACAGGGGCTACTGAACACTGAAGCTTTCTTT	CASSFQGQGLLNTEAFF
TRBV7-2	TRBD1	TRBJ2-5	TGTGCCAGCAGCTTAGGACAGGGCCAAGAGACCCAGTACTTC	CASSLGQGQETQYF
TRBV7-8	.	TRBJ2-5	TGTGCCAGCAGCTACAGGGAAACCAAAGAGACCCAGTACTTC	CASSYRETKETQYF
TRBV6-5	TRBD1	TRBJ1-1	TGTGCCAGCAGAGGACAGGGTGTTTTTACTGAAGCTTTCTTT	CASRGQGVFTEAFF
TRBV7-3	.	TRBJ1-1	TGTGCCAGCAGCTTATTGGGGTCGGGGGGGACTGAAGCTTTCTTT	CASSLLGSGGTEAFF
TRBV9	TRBD1	TRBJ2-7	TGTGCCAGCAGCAAGGACAGGGCCTACGAGCAGTACTTC	CASSKDRAYEQYF
TRBV6-5	.	TRBJ2-5	TGTGCCAGCAGTTACCGGTGGGGAGAAGAGACCCAGTACTTC	CASSYRWGEETQYF
TRBV19	TRBD1	TRBJ1-5	TGTGCCACCGACGACAGGGCCCCAAATCAGCCCCAGCATTTT	CATDDRAPNQPQHF
TRBV7-6	TRBD1	TRBJ2-7	TGTGCCAGCAGCTTAGGGGGACAGGGGTCCTACGAGCAGTACTTC	CASSLGGQGSYEQYF
TRBV10-3	.	TRBJ2-5	TGTGCCATCAGTGAATCAGGGTACGGGACCCAGTACTTC	CAISESGYGTQYF
TRBV6-1	.	TRBJ1-5	TGTGCCAGCAGTGAACAAGCGGGCAATCAGCCCCAGCATTTT	CASSEQAGNQPQHF
TRBV18	.	TRBJ2-5	TGTGCCAGCTCACCCCCTTCGGGGGGCTGGGAGACCCAGTACTTC	CASSPPSGGWETQYF
TRBV4-1	TRBD2	TRBJ2-7	TGCGCCAGCGCCCCCCGGGACTACGTTACCTACGAGCAGTACTTC	CASAPRDYVTYEQYF
TRBV25-1	TRBD1	TRBJ1-6	TGTGCCAGCAGTGACGACAGGGGCCTAAGTTCACCCCTCCACTTT	CASSDDRGLSSPLHF
TRBV7-9	TRBD1	TRBJ1-6	TGTGCCAGCAGCCCTGGACAGGTTAGACTCATTTCACCCCTCCACTTT	CASSPGQVRLISPLHF